This T cell receptor (beta chain) was retrieved from a study of shared clonotypes between healthy human individuals. This CDR3 is built from 15 residues. V was cut by 10 bases and J by 2 bases, with 18 bases left in between. Looked up from germline, CDR1 is SGHAT and CDR2 is FQDESV (reference sequence). The table came from immunoSEQ multiplex PCR; TCRdb's copy has only in-frame clones and leaves some out. The profile shows more than 850,000 clones, around 78% of them singletons. Sequencing used memory CD4+ T cells from PBMCs. Documented subset: CD45RA-negative fraction. The TCR was taken from a man aged 18-30 years in good health. Some clones in this sample may be carry-over from other donors' samples. The J gene is TRBJ2-1, the V gene TRBV11-1; D might be TRBD2 (6 bases). The CDR3 is CATSSRLVPYNEQFF. The CDR3 nucleotides are TGTGCCACTTCCAGTAGACTAGTCCCCTACAATGAGCAGTTCTTC. Supplemented by reference TRBV11-1 and TRBJ2-1, the full variable domain reads EAEVAQSPRYKITEKSQAVAFWCDPISGHATLYWYRQILGQGPELLVQFQDESVVDDSQLPKDRFSAERLKGVDSTLKIQPAELGDSAMYLCATSSRLVPYNEQFFGPGTRLTVL.